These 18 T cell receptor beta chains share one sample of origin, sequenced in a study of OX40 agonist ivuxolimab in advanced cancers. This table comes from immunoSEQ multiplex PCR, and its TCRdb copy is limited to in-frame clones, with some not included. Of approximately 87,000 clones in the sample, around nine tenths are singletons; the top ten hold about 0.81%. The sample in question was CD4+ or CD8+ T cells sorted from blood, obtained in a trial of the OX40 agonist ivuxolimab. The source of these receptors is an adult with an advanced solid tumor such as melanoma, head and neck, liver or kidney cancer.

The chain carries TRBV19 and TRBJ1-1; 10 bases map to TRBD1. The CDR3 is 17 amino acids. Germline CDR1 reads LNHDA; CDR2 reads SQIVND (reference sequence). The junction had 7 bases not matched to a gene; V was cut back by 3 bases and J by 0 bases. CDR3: CASSIHGGTGVNTEAFF. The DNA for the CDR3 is TGTGCCAGTAGTATCCATGGAGGGACAGGGGTGAACACTGAAGCTTTCTTT.

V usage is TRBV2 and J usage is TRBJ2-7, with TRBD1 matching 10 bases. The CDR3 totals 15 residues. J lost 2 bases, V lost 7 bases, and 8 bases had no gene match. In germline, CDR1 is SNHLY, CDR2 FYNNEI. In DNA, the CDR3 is TGTGCCAGCACTATCGACAGGGGGCCCACCTACGAGCAGTACTTC. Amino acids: CASTIDRGPTYEQYF.

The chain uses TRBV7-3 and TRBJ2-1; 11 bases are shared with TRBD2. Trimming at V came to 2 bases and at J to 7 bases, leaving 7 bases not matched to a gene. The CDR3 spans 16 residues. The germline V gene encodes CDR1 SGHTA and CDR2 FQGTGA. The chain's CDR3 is CASSLEGTSGYNEQFF. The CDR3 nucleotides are TGTGCCAGCAGCTTAGAAGGGACTAGCGGTTATAATGAGCAGTTCTTC.

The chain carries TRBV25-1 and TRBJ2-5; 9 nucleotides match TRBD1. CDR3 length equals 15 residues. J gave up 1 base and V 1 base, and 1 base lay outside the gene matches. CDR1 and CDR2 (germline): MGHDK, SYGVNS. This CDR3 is CASSEWGQGQETQYF. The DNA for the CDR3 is TGTGCCAGCAGTGAATGGGGACAGGGCCAAGAGACCCAGTACTTC.

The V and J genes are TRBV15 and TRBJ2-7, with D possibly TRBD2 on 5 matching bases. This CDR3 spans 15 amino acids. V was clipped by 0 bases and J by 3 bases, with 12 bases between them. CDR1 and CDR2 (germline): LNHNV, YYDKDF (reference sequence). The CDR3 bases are TGTGCCACCAGCAGAGATTTGGCTAGCAGCTACGAGCAGTACTTC. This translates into CATSRDLASSYEQYF.

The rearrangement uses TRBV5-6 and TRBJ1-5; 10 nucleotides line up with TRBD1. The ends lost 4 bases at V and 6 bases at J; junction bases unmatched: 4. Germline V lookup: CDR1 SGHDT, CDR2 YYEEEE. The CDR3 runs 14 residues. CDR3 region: CASSKTGGGQPQHF. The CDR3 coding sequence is TGTGCCAGCAGCAAGACAGGGGGCGGTCAGCCCCAGCATTTT.

The CDR3 DNA reads TGTGCCAGCAGTGACTCCAGTAGGGGAGGGAACACTGAAGCTTTCTTT. Protein sequence: CASSDSSRGGNTEAFF. V gene TRBV6-4 combines with J gene TRBJ1-1; a weak D match, TRBD1 (5 bases). Trimming pared 0 bases from V and 1 base from J, leaving 12 bases between. This CDR3 has 16 residues. Germline-derived CDR1 and CDR2 are MRHNA and SNTAGT.

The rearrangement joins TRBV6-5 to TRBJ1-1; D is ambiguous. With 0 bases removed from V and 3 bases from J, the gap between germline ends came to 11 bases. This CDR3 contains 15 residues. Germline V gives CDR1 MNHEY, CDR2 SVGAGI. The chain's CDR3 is CASSYSRPIYTEAFF. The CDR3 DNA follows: TGTGCCAGCAGTTACTCCCGACCGATTTACACTGAAGCTTTCTTT.

The CDR3 coding sequence is TGTGCCAGCAGTGAAGAAGGGGGTGGCAATCAGCCCCAGCATTTT. It is translated as CASSEEGGGNQPQHF. The V call is TRBV2, the J call TRBJ1-5; D may be TRBD1 (6 bases). CDR1 and CDR2 (germline): SNHLY, FYNNEI. The V end lost 1 base, the J end lost 2 bases, and 9 bases lay between the germline ends. There are 15 residues in the CDR3.

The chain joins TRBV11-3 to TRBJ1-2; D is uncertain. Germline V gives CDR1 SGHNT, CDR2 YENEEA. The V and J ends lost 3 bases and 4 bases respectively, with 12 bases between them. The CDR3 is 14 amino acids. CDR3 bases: TGTGCCAGCAGCTTTTACCGGACCTCCTATGGCTACACCTTC. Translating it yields CASSFYRTSYGYTF.

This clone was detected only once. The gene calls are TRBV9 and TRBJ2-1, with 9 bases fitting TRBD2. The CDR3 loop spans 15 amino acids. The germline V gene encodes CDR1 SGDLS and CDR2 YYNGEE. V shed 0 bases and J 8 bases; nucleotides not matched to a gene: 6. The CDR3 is CASSVDEGLADEQFF. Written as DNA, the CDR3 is TGTGCCAGCAGCGTAGATGAGGGACTAGCAGATGAGCAGTTCTTC.

CDR3 region: CASSDRDGSYEQYF. The CDR3 DNA sequence: TGTGCCAGCAGTGACCGGGACGGCAGCTACGAGCAGTACTTC. This chain connects TRBV11-1 to TRBJ2-7; D possibly uses TRBD1 or TRBD2 (5 bases each). Germline CDR1 reads SGHAT; CDR2 reads FQDESV (reference sequence). Trimming pared 6 bases from V and 3 bases from J, leaving 15 bases between. CDR3 length: 14 residues.

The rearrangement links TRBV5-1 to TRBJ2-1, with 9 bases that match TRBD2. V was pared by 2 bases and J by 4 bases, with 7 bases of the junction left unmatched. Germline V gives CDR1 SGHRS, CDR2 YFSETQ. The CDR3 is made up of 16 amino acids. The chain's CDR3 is CASSLIAGEWYNEQFF. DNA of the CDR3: TGCGCCAGCAGCTTAATAGCGGGAGAATGGTACAATGAGCAGTTCTTC.

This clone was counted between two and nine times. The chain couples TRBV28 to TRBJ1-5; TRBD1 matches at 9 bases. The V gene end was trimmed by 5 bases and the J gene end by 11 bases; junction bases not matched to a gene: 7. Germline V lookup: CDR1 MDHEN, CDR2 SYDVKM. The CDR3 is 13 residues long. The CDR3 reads CASSLDRGISQHF. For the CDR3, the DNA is TGTGCCAGCAGTCTGGACAGGGGTATCTCCCAGCATTTT.

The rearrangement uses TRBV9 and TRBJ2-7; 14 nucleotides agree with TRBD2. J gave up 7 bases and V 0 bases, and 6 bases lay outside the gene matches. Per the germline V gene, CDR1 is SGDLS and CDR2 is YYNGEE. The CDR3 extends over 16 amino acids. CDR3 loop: CASSVGLAGGPGEQYF. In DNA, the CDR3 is TGTGCCAGCAGCGTAGGACTAGCGGGAGGGCCGGGAGAGCAGTACTTC.

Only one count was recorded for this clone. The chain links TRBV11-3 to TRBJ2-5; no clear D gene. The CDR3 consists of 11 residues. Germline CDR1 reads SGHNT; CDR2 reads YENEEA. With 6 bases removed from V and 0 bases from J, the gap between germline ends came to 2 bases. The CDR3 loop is CASRNQETQYF. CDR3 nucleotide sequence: TGTGCCAGCAGAAACCAAGAGACCCAGTACTTC.

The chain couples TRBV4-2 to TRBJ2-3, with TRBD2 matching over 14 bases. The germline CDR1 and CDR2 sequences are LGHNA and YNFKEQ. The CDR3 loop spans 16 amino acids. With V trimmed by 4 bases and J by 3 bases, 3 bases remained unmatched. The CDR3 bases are TGTGCCAGCAGCCCCGGGACTAGCGGGAGTACAGATACGCAGTATTTT. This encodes CASSPGTSGSTDTQYF.

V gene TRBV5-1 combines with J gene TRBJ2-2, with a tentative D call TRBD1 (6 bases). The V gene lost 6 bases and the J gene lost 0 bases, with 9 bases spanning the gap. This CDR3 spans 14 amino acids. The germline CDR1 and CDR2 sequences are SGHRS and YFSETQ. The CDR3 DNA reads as TGCGCCAGCAAGGGGACACCGAACACCGGGGAGCTGTTTTTT. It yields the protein CASKGTPNTGELFF.